This entry lists 25 T cell receptor beta chains sequenced from one sample in a study of breast tumors, draining lymph nodes, adjacent tissues. TCRdb used MiXCR to reprocess the multiplex PCR reads, holding one entry per CDR3 protein. The sample holds about 17,000 distinct CDR3 sequences, approximately 57% seen once. Sequenced sample: tumor-adjacent breast tissue. The receptors come from a female donor with breast cancer. Some clones in this sample may be carry-over from other donors' samples.

At least ten counts were recorded for this clonotype. V gene TRBV7-9 combines with J gene TRBJ1-1; D is perhaps TRBD1 (6 bases). The CDR3 runs 15 residues. Per germline, CDR1 SEHNR and CDR2 FQNEAQ (reference sequence). V lost 5 bases and J lost 1, with 14 bases in between. The CDR3 loop is CASSRPDSSNTEAFF. DNA for the CDR3: TGTGCCAGCAGCCGTCCGGACAGTTCGAACACTGAAGCTTTCTTT.

The chain combines TRBV6-5 with TRBJ2-5, with D tentatively TRBD2 (6 bases). This CDR3 comprises 18 residues. V lost 5 bases, J lost 2 bases, and 24 bases lay in between. Looked up from germline, CDR1 is MNHEY and CDR2 is SVGAGI. The CDR3: CASSPSLRLAGLQETQYF. The CDR3 nucleotides are TGTGCCAGCAGTCCCTCCCTGAGACTTGCGGGGTTACAAGAGACCCAGTACTTC.

The DNA of the CDR3 is TGTGCCAGCAAAGCTGACAGGGTTTATGGCTACACCTTC. It translates to CASKADRVYGYTF. J is TRBJ1-2 and V is TRBV11-2; 7 bases are shared with TRBD1. CDR1 SGHAT and CDR2 FQNNGV come from the germline V gene. The CDR3 is made up of 13 amino acids. J lost 5 bases, V lost 7 bases, and 7 bases had no gene match.

By sample fraction, this clonotype is medium-sized. The chain joins TRBV4-1 to TRBJ1-2; TRBD1 might be the D (5 bases). CDR3 size: 13 residues. V lost 0 bases, J lost 8 bases, and 10 bases lay in between. The germline V gene encodes CDR1 MGHRA and CDR2 YSYEKL. The CDR3 here is CASSQDNEGGYTF. The CDR3 nucleotides read TGCGCCAGCAGCCAAGATAACGAGGGGGGCTACACCTTC.

The chain is built from TRBV2 and TRBJ1-4; 10 bases align to TRBD1. The CDR3 extends over 15 amino acids. The J segment lost 1 base and the V segment lost 6 bases, leaving 2 bases of the junction unmatched. CDR1 is SNHLY and CDR2 is FYNNEI in the germline V gene. DNA for the CDR3: TGTGCCAGCAGCCGGGACAGGGGAACTAATGAAAAACTGTTTTTT. Amino acid sequence: CASSRDRGTNEKLFF.

The rearrangement uses TRBV2 and TRBJ1-6; 12 bases agree with TRBD1. V shed 2 bases and J 10 bases; nucleotides not matched to a gene: 6. The CDR3 runs 16 residues. Germline V CDR1 and CDR2: SNHLY, FYNNEI. The CDR3 DNA reads as TGTGCCAGCAGTGAAATCGGGACAGGGGGCAAGTCACCCCTCCACTTT. It is translated as CASSEIGTGGKSPLHF.

The V call is TRBV5-1, the J call TRBJ2-2; 9 nucleotides line up with TRBD1. Per the germline V gene, CDR1 is SGHRS and CDR2 is YFSETQ. Trimming cost V 0 bases and J 7 bases; bases outside gene matches: 4. There are 15 residues in the CDR3. Written as DNA, the CDR3 is TGCGCCAGCAGCTTGGGGGACAGGGACGGCGGGGAGCTGTTTTTT. Protein product: CASSLGDRDGGELFF.

The chain couples TRBV29-1 to TRBJ1-3; D is unresolved. The V end was cut by 3 bases, the J end by 2 bases, with 5 bases between. The CDR3 runs 12 residues. Looked up from germline, CDR1 is SQVTM and CDR2 is ANQGSEA. CDR3 nucleotide sequence: TGCAGCGTTGACGGAGCTGGAAACACCATATATTTT. Its translation: CSVDGAGNTIYF.

J is TRBJ2-7 and V is TRBV7-7; D call uncertain. Germline assignment: CDR1 SSHAT and CDR2 FNYEAQ (reference sequence). The ends were cut back, 8 bases at V and 6 bases at J, with 20 bases in the middle. CDR3 length: 14 residues. The CDR3 bases are TGTGCCAGCGGCTGGAAGGAAACGTTCCGCGAGCAGTACGTC. Translating gives CASGWKETFREQYV.

The chain employs TRBV15 and TRBJ2-7; the D gene could be TRBD1 or TRBD2 (5 bases each). Per germline, CDR1 LNHNV and CDR2 YYDKDF (reference sequence). CDR3 length: 17 amino acids. V was cut by 0 bases and J by 2 bases, with 17 bases left in between. The CDR3 protein is CATSRDRGKGPAYEQYF. In DNA form, the CDR3 reads TGTGCCACCAGCAGAGATCGCGGAAAGGGACCGGCCTACGAGCAGTACTTC.

The gene calls are TRBV20-1 and TRBJ2-3, with a weak D call TRBD1 (5 bases). Between the trimmed V and J ends, which lost 0 bases and 3 bases, there was a span of 16 bases. The CDR3 contains 16 residues. The V gene's germline CDR1 is DFQATT and CDR2 SNEGSKA (reference sequence). This chain's CDR3 is CSARDRVGSRTDTQYF. The CDR3 DNA is TGCAGTGCTAGAGACAGGGTAGGGTCACGAACAGATACGCAGTATTTT.

The DNA of the CDR3 is TGTGCCAGCAGTGAATTCAGGCGGTCGACAGATACGCAGTATTTT. It encodes CASSEFRRSTDTQYF. The J gene is TRBJ2-3, the V gene TRBV25-1; D remains ambiguous. Trimming stripped 1 base from V and 3 bases from J, with 11 bases between. This CDR3 region has 15 residues. The germline V gene encodes CDR1 MGHDK and CDR2 SYGVNS.

The genes are TRBV7-3 and TRBJ1-3; D possibly corresponds to TRBD1 (6 bases). This CDR3 has 15 residues. Germline CDR1 reads SGHTA; CDR2 reads FQGTGA. V lost 4 bases and J 8 bases, leaving 18 bases between the germline ends. In DNA, the CDR3 is TGTGCCAGCAGCTCCTCGGGACACTCGGAGGACACCATATATTTT. Amino acid sequence: CASSSSGHSEDTIYF. Variable domain in full (rest from reference TRBV7-3 and TRBJ1-3): GAGVSQTPSNKVTEKGKYVELRCDPISGHTALYWYRQSLGQGPEFLIYFQGTGAADDSGLPNDRFFAVRPEGSVSTLKIQRTERGDSAVYLCASSSSGHSEDTIYFGEGSWLTVV.

In its sample, this clonotype is medium-sized. The chain combines TRBV6-2 or TRBV6-3 with TRBJ1-5, with 7 nucleotides matching TRBD1. The CDR3 covers 13 residues. The germline V gene has CDR1 MNHEY and CDR2 SVGEGT. V was pared by 7 bases and J by 2 bases, with 2 bases of the junction left unmatched. For the CDR3, the DNA is TGTGCCAGCACTGACAGGGGCAATCAGCCCCAGCATTTT. Translating it yields CASTDRGNQPQHF.

This chain connects TRBV7-9 to TRBJ2-3; possibly TRBD2 for D (6 bases). V lost 1 base, J lost 1 base, and 9 bases lay in between. CDR3 length: 15 residues. The germline gives CDR1 SEHNR, CDR2 FQNEAQ (reference sequence). The CDR3 sequence is CASSLGGTRTDTQYF. CDR3 DNA sequence: TGTGCCAGCAGCTTAGGCGGGACCCGCACAGATACGCAGTATTTT.

This sequence joins TRBV2 and TRBJ1-2, with 7 bases lining up with TRBD1. The CDR3 is 13 amino acids. J was trimmed by 3 bases and V by 6 bases; bases with no gene match: 4. CDR1 SNHLY and CDR2 FYNNEI come from the germline V gene. CDR3 nucleotide sequence: TGTGCCAGCAGGGAGACAGGGTACTATGGCTACACCTTC. This translates into CASRETGYYGYTF.

This chain uses TRBV5-1 with TRBJ2-3; TRBD1 agrees at 7 bases. The CDR3 spans 14 residues. J gave up 2 bases and V 3 bases, and 3 bases lay outside the gene matches. Germline CDR1 is SGHRS and CDR2 is YFSETQ. This chain's CDR3 is CASSSGTATDTQYF. DNA for the CDR3: TGCGCCAGCAGCTCCGGGACAGCCACAGATACGCAGTATTTT.

The chain uses TRBV12-3 or TRBV12-4 and TRBJ1-3; no clear D gene. The germline V and J ends were trimmed by 5 bases and 1 base, with 6 bases remaining between them. The CDR3 is made up of 13 amino acids. CDR3 sequence (DNA): TGTGCCAGCAGTCACAGTTCTGGAAACACCATATATTTT. It translates to CASSHSSGNTIYF.

For this clonotype: A junction end diverges from the germline sequence, so it may reflect a read error. The chain links TRBV2 to TRBJ2-3; no clear D. In germline, CDR1 is SNHLY, CDR2 FYNNEI. The CDR3 loop spans 13 amino acids. The CDR3 DNA reads as TGTGCCACCAGTGATAGGAACACAGATACGCAGTATTTT. Translation: CATSDRNTDTQYF.

Ten or more counts support this clonotype. A much larger clone differs by one base, so this may be a read error. The V and J genes are TRBV9 and TRBJ2-1; D is ambiguous. Germline V gene lookup returns CDR1 SGDLS and CDR2 YYNGEE. This CDR3 region has 14 residues. CDR3 nucleotide sequence: TGTGCCAGCAGCGTAGGGCGGTCACACAATGAGCAGTCCTTC. This gives the protein CASSVGRSHNEQSF.

This clonotype was seen a single time. The chain recombines TRBV24-1 with TRBJ2-2; 9 nucleotides align to TRBD2. The CDR3 extends over 15 amino acids. CDR1 and CDR2 (germline): KGHDR, SFDVKD. J lost 5 bases, V lost 4 bases, and 4 bases had no gene match. CDR3 sequence (DNA): TGTGCCACCAGTGACACTAGCGGGCGAACCGGGGAGCTGTTTTTT. Protein: CATSDTSGRTGELFF.

The chain uses TRBV2 and TRBJ1-3; 9 bases are shared with TRBD1. The germline V gene encodes CDR1 SNHLY and CDR2 FYNNEI. The CDR3 has 16 residues. Unmatched junction bases numbered 5, after V lost 5 bases and J lost 0 bases. This CDR3 is CASSRTGGLSGNTIYF. The CDR3 coding sequence is TGTGCCAGCAGTAGAACAGGGGGCCTCTCTGGAAACACCATATATTTT.

This clonotype came up many times. The rearrangement joins TRBV6-5 to TRBJ1-1; D ambiguous. This CDR3 region has 13 residues. Per the germline V gene, CDR1 is MNHEY and CDR2 is SVGAGI. V dropped 2 bases and J dropped 6 bases, with 10 bases sitting between them. The DNA for the CDR3 is TGTGCCAGCAGTTACGGATCGGGTCCTGAAGCTTTCTTT. It translates to CASSYGSGPEAFF.

As for this clonotype: At one end the junction does not follow the germline gene, possibly because of a read error. J is TRBJ2-2 and V is TRBV7-9; weak D call: TRBD1 (7 bases). The CDR3 loop spans 15 amino acids. Germline V gene data show CDR1 as SEHNR and CDR2 as FQNEAQ (reference sequence). The CDR3: CASSLAGGGTGKLFF. CDR3 DNA: TGTGCCAGCAGCTTAGCAGGGGGCGGGACCGGGAAGCTGTTTTTT.

By sample fraction, this clonotype is medium-sized. The V and J genes are TRBV6-1 and TRBJ2-3, with D possibly being TRBD2 (5 bases). The germline gives CDR1 MNHNS, CDR2 SASEGT. The CDR3 length is 13 residues. Trimming stripped 9 bases from V and 4 bases from J, with 14 bases between. CDR3 DNA sequence: TGTGCCAGTGAGGACTGGAACTCAGATACGCAGTATTTT. Its protein product is CASEDWNSDTQYF.